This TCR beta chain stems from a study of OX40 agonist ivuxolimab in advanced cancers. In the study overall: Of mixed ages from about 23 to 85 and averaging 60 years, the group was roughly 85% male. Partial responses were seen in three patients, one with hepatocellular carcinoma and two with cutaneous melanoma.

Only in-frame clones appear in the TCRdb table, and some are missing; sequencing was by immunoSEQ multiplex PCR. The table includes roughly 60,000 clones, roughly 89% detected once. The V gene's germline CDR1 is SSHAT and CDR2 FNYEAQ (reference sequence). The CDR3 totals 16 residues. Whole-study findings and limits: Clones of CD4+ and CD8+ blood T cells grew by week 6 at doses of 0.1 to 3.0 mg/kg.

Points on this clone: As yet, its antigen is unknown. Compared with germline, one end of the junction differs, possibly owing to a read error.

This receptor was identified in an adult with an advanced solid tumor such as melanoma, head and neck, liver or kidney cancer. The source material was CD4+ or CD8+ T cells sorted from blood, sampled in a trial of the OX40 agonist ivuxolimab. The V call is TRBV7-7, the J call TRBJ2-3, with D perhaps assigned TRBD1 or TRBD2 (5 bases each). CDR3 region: CASSLGDHQGTDTQYF. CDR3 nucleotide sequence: TGTGCTAGCAGCTTAGGGGACCACCAGGGCACAGATACGCAGTATTTT.